These 23 T cell receptor beta chains share one sample of origin, sequenced in a study of blood T cell repertoires in COVID-19. TCRdb's copy holds only in-frame clones and misses some; the assay was immunoSEQ multiplex PCR. The sample shows about 89,000 clones, 75% to 85% of them seen only once. The sample taken for sequencing was peripheral blood. The receptors shown here come from an elderly woman with acute or convalescent COVID-19.

The V and J genes are TRBV12-3 or TRBV12-4 and TRBJ2-7; D perhaps matches TRBD1 (5 bases). This CDR3 has 13 amino acids. V was pared by 5 bases and J by 3 bases, with 11 bases between. The CDR3 protein is CASSRTRHYEQYF. In DNA, the CDR3 is TGTGCCAGCAGTAGGACAAGGCACTACGAGCAGTACTTC.

This rearrangement joins TRBV7-2 to TRBJ1-6, with 9 bases aligning to TRBD1. The germline V gene encodes CDR1 SGHTA and CDR2 FQGNSA. CDR3 length: 17 amino acids. The J segment lost 4 bases and the V segment lost 1 base, leaving 5 bases of the junction unmatched. The CDR3 here is CASSLDWTGEYNSPLHF. CDR3 nucleotide sequence: TGTGCCAGCAGCTTAGACTGGACAGGGGAATATAATTCACCCCTCCACTTT.

The rearrangement links TRBV19 to TRBJ2-3; 14 bases are shared with TRBD2. The V gene's germline CDR1 is LNHDA and CDR2 SQIVND (reference sequence). The CDR3 length is 16 residues. Germline trimming cut 4 bases from V and 4 bases from J; bases unmatched to any gene: 4. Here the CDR3 reads CASSSRGLAGADTQYF. CDR3 bases: TGTGCCAGTAGTAGCCGGGGACTAGCGGGGGCAGATACGCAGTATTTT.

The chain uses TRBV18 and TRBJ1-6; TRBD1 matches 8 bases. Germline-derived CDR1 and CDR2 are KGHSH and LQKENI. Germline trimming cut 4 bases from V and 13 bases from J; bases unmatched to any gene: 9. This CDR3 comprises 14 residues. CDR3 sequence reads: CASSQGQEFRPLHF. The CDR3 DNA follows: TGTGCCAGCTCACAGGGACAGGAGTTTCGGCCCCTCCACTTT.

This chain joins TRBV5-4 and TRBJ1-2; no clear D. Trimming took 4 bases from V and 1 from J, leaving 11 bases between them. This CDR3 comprises 14 residues. The germline V gene encodes CDR1 SGHNT and CDR2 YYREEE (reference sequence). The CDR3 spells CASSLQQVNYGYTF. The CDR3 bases are TGTGCCAGCAGCCTACAGCAAGTTAACTATGGCTACACCTTC. The full variable domain, its missing parts supplied by reference TRBV5-4 and TRBJ1-2, is ETGVTQSPTHLIKTRGQQVTLRCSSQSGHNTVSWYQQALGQGPQFIFQYYREEENGRGNFPPRFSGLQFPNYSSELNVNALELDDSALYLCASSLQQVNYGYTFGSGTRLTVV.

The V gene is TRBV3-1 (or the pseudogene TRBV3-2), the J gene TRBJ2-7, with TRBD2 identical over 9 bases. Germline lookup yields CDR1 LGHDT and CDR2 YNNKEL (reference sequence). V shed 4 bases, J shed 2 bases, and the junction held 3 bases outside the gene matches. The CDR3 has 14 residues. DNA for the CDR3: TGTGCCAGCAGCCCCCGCGGGGGGGCCTACGAGCAGTACTTC. Its translation: CASSPRGGAYEQYF.

The chain employs TRBV19 and TRBJ1-5, with 8 positions matching TRBD1. J lost 6 bases, V lost 5 bases, and 9 bases had no gene match. The CDR3 contains 15 residues. CDR1 is LNHDA and CDR2 is SQIVND in the germline V gene (reference sequence). CDR3 in amino acids: CASSSGGRGLQPQHF. The CDR3 nucleotides read TGTGCCAGTAGTTCCGGGGGCAGGGGGCTTCAGCCCCAGCATTTT. The entire variable domain, with the rest obtained from reference TRBV19 and TRBJ1-5, is as follows: DGGITQSPKYLFRKEGQNVTLSCEQNLNHDAMYWYRQDPGQGLRLIYYSQIVNDFQKGDIAEGYSVSREKKESFPLTVTSAQKNPTAFYLCASSSGGRGLQPQHFGDGTRLSIL.

The J gene is TRBJ1-3, the V gene TRBV7-2; possible D gene TRBD1, 6 bases. The length of the CDR3 is 17 residues. Germline V lookup: CDR1 SGHTA, CDR2 FQGNSA. The V end was cut by 1 base, the J end by 0 bases, with 13 bases between. CDR3 sequence: CASSLGLTGYSGNTIYF. In DNA, the CDR3 is TGTGCCAGCAGCTTAGGTTTAACAGGGTACTCTGGAAACACCATATATTTT.

The rearrangement joins TRBV5-1 to TRBJ1-4; D is possibly TRBD1 (6 bases). V was trimmed by 4 bases and J by 0 bases, leaving 13 bases between them. CDR1 is SGHRS, CDR2 YFSETQ, per germline. The CDR3 sequence is 16 residues long. The chain's CDR3 is CASSVQGPPTNEKLFF. As DNA, the CDR3 is TGCGCCAGCAGCGTCCAGGGGCCCCCAACTAATGAAAAACTGTTTTTT.

The chain recombines TRBV2 with TRBJ1-5, with D perhaps matching TRBD1 (6 bases). The CDR3 has 15 amino acids. V lost 7 bases and J lost 2, with 15 bases in between. Germline loops: CDR1 SNHLY, CDR2 FYNNEI. CDR3 in amino acids: CASTKDSGGNQPQHF. The CDR3, as DNA: TGTGCCAGCACCAAGGACAGTGGCGGCAATCAGCCCCAGCATTTT.

The chain combines TRBV5-6 with TRBJ1-3; 9 bases fit TRBD1. Germline V lookup: CDR1 SGHDT, CDR2 YYEEEE. With V trimmed by 6 bases and J by 6 bases, 7 bases remained unmatched. CDR3 length: 14 residues. CDR3 loop: CASMPWDRENTIYF. The CDR3 DNA is TGTGCCAGCATGCCGTGGGACAGGGAAAACACCATATATTTT. The full variable domain, in which reference TRBV5-6 and TRBJ1-3 provide the parts outside the CDR3, is DAGVTQSPTHLIKTRGQQVTLRCSPKSGHDTVSWYQQALGQGPQFIFQYYEEEERQRGNFPDRFSGHQFPNYSSELNVNALLLGDSALYLCASMPWDRENTIYFGEGSWLTVV.

The DNA for the CDR3 is TGTGCCAGCTCACCACCAGGAGGGGTAGATCAGCCCCAGCATTTT. Its translation: CASSPPGGVDQPQHF. The chain combines TRBV18 with TRBJ1-5, with a weak D call TRBD1 (5 bases). There are 15 residues in the CDR3. Trimming stripped 0 bases from V and 5 bases from J, with 11 bases between. Germline lookup yields CDR1 KGHSH and CDR2 LQKENI.

The chain uses TRBV18 and TRBJ1-1; maybe TRBD1 (6 bases). V lost 4 bases and J lost 3, with 15 bases in between. The V gene's germline CDR1 is KGHSH and CDR2 LQKENI. CDR3 length: 15 residues. In DNA, the CDR3 is TGTGCCAGCTCACGGATACAGGGAGCGGACACTGAAGCTTTCTTT. This gives the protein CASSRIQGADTEAFF.

This clone was recorded a few times. The chain couples TRBV7-2 to TRBJ2-7; TRBD1 matches at 7 bases. CDR3 length: 13 residues. The J segment lost 3 bases and the V segment lost 4 bases, leaving 3 bases of the junction unmatched. CDR1 SGHTA and CDR2 FQGNSA come from the germline V gene. The CDR3 region has the DNA TGTGCCAGCAGCTGGGGACAGTACTACGAGCAGTACTTC. As protein: CASSWGQYYEQYF.

The chain couples TRBV27 to TRBJ1-1; possibly TRBD1 for D (6 bases). The CDR3 is made up of 15 amino acids. The germline CDR1 and CDR2 sequences are MNHEY and SMNVEV (reference sequence). V dropped 5 bases and J dropped 4 bases, with 17 bases sitting between them. The CDR3 DNA reads as TGTGCCAGCAGTCTTAAACAGGGTTTCGGCACTGAAGCTTTCTTT. Translation: CASSLKQGFGTEAFF.

The chain is built from TRBV2 and TRBJ2-1; 11 positions agree with TRBD2. Germline loops: CDR1 SNHLY, CDR2 FYNNEI. Trimming cost V 7 bases and J 8 bases; bases outside gene matches: 10. The CDR3 is made up of 15 amino acids. The CDR3, as DNA: TGTGCCAGCAATTTTATACTAGCGGGAGTTTATGAGCAGTTCTTC. This encodes CASNFILAGVYEQFF.

The chain has TRBV6-5 and TRBJ1-1; 8 bases agree with TRBD1. This CDR3 is 13 amino acids long. The junction had 3 bases not matched to a gene; V was cut back by 7 bases and J by 2 bases. Germline assignment: CDR1 MNHEY and CDR2 SVGAGI. The CDR3 nucleotides are TGTGCCAGCAACGGACAGGGAAACACTGAAGCTTTCTTT. This codes for CASNGQGNTEAFF.

The rearrangement uses TRBV4-2 and TRBJ2-3; 9 bases match TRBD1. Germline assignment: CDR1 LGHNA and CDR2 YNFKEQ. V gave up 0 bases and J gave up 8 bases; unmatched junction bases: 6. This CDR3 has 15 residues. This chain's CDR3 is CASSQDRTGGSTQYF. CDR3 nucleotide sequence: TGTGCCAGCAGCCAAGATCGTACAGGGGGCAGTACGCAGTATTTT.

The chain joins TRBV5-1 to TRBJ1-5; D is unresolved. Trimming took off 0 bases at V and 4 bases at J, with 8 bases between the two ends. CDR1 is SGHRS, CDR2 YFSETQ, per germline. The CDR3 consists of 14 residues. CDR3 in amino acids: CASSLGEYNQPQHF. For the CDR3, the DNA is TGCGCCAGCAGCTTGGGGGAGTATAATCAGCCCCAGCATTTT.

The V call is TRBV25-1, the J call TRBJ2-4; a weak D match, TRBD2 (6 bases). V was trimmed by 3 bases and J by 7 bases, leaving 10 bases between them. CDR1 and CDR2 (germline): MGHDK, SYGVNS. This CDR3 is built from 13 residues. CDR3: CASSEGGGNIQYF. CDR3 DNA sequence: TGTGCCAGCAGTGAGGGGGGAGGCAACATTCAGTACTTC.

This clone was observed a single time. The chain couples TRBV27 to TRBJ2-7; 9 positions agree with TRBD1. The CDR3 has 16 amino acids. Germline V CDR1 and CDR2: MNHEY, SMNVEV (reference sequence). V lost 6 bases to trimming and J lost 4 bases; unmatched junction nucleotides: 13. CDR3 sequence: CASRRQGVLFSYEQYF. The DNA for the CDR3 is TGTGCCAGCAGACGACAGGGGGTCCTCTTTAGTTACGAGCAGTACTTC.

This sequence joins TRBV18 and TRBJ2-5; TRBD2 agrees at 9 bases. V lost 1 base and J lost 4; bases outside the gene matches: 7. Germline V gene data show CDR1 as KGHSH and CDR2 as LQKENI. This CDR3 spans 16 amino acids. The CDR3 spells CASSPRAGGPGETQYF. The CDR3 region has the DNA TGTGCCAGCTCACCACGTGCGGGAGGGCCGGGAGAGACCCAGTACTTC.

The chain recombines TRBV30 with TRBJ2-3; unclear D gene. There are 11 residues in the CDR3. V was pared by 2 bases and J by 3 bases, with 3 bases between. Germline CDR1 GTSNPN, CDR2 SVGIG (reference sequence). The DNA of the CDR3 is TGTGCCTGGAGTCAAACAGATACGCAGTATTTT. The encoded protein is CAWSQTDTQYF.